This T cell receptor beta chain is from a study of blood T cell repertoires in COVID-19. The wider study: Acute-phase and convalescent COVID-19 samples originated in the United States, Italy and Spain. PBMCs, B-cell-depleted T cells, or T cells provided the cDNA or gDNA that made up the material.

It was during active infection that Seattle patients were enrolled and then longitudinally followed. CDR1 is MDHEN, CDR2 SYDVKM, per germline. Trimming removed 2 bases at V and 8 bases at J, with 12 bases between. The CDR3 is 14 residues long. In the authors' workflow: Amplifying reference gene primers gave estimates of nucleated cell counts. Using immunoSEQ multiplex PCR, the repertoire was profiled, and TCRdb retains in-frame clones only, with some absent. The DNA was the basis for D and trimming; V, J and clone size are from that table. The data hold some 180,000 clones, with 65% to 85% observed a single time.

The sequence was obtained from a woman aged 40 to 50 with COVID-19, enrolled during active disease. Material: peripheral blood. This chain connects TRBV28 to TRBJ1-4, with no clear D. The CDR3 is CASSLGGIREKLFF. In nucleotides, the CDR3 is TGTGCCAGCAGTTTAGGAGGGATTCGCGAAAAACTGTTTTTT. The full variable domain, its missing parts supplied by reference TRBV28 and TRBJ1-4, is DVKVTQSSRYLVKRTGEKVFLECVQDMDHENMFWYRQDPGLGLRLIYFSYDVKMKEKGDIPEGYSVSREKKERFSLILESASTNQTSMYLCASSLGGIREKLFFGSGTQLSVL.